The TCR beta chain described here comes from a study of blood T cell repertoires in COVID-19. This CDR3 spans 16 amino acids. Trimming took 2 bases from V and 1 from J; bases not matched to a gene: 5. Germline CDR1 and CDR2: MDHEN and SYDVKM. This table comes from immunoSEQ multiplex PCR, and its TCRdb copy is limited to in-frame clones, with some not included. The table includes tens of thousands of clones, 91% detected once. The specimen sequenced was peripheral blood. The chain is built from TRBV28 and TRBJ1-1; 9 positions match TRBD1. The source is a human donor with active COVID-19. The donor label of this sample is uncertain. The CDR3 region has the DNA TGTGCCAGCAGTTTAGGGTTGGGACAGGGGAACACTGAAGCTTTCTTT. Protein sequence: CASSLGLGQGNTEAFF.